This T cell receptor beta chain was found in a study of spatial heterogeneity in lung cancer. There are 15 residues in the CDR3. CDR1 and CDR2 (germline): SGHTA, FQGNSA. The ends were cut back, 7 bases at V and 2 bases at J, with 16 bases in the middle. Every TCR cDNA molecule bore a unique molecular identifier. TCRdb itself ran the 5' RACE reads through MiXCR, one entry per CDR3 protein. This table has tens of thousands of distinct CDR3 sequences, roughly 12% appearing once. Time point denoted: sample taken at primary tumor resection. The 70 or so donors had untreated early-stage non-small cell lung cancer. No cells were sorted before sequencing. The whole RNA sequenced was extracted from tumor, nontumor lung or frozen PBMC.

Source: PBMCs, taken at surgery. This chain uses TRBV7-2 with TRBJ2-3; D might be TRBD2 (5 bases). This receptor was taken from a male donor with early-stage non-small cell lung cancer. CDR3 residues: CASTVSPDYTDTQYF. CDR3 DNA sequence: TGTGCCAGCACAGTGTCCCCAGACTACACAGATACGCAGTATTTT. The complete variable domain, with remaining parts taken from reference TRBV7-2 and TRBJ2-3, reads GAGVSQSPSNKVTEKGKDVELRCDPISGHTALYWYRQSLGQGLEFLIYFQGNSAPDKSGLPSDRFSAERTGGSVSTLTIQRTQQEDSAVYLCASTVSPDYTDTQYFGPGTRLTVL.